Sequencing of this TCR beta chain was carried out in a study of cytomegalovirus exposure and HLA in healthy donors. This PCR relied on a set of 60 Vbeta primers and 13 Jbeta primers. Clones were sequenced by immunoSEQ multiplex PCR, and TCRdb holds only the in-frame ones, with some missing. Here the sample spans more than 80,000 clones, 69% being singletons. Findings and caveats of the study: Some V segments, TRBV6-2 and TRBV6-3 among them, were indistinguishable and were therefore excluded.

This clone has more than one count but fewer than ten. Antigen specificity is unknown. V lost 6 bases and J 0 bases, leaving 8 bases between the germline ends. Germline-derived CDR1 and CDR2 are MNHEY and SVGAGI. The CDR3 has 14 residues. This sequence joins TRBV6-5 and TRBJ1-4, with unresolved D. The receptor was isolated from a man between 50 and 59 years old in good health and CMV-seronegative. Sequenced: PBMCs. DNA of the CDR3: TGTGCCAGCAGGCACCACTCAACTAATGAAAAACTGTTTTTT. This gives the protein CASRHHSTNEKLFF.